The 12 T cell receptor beta chains below come from one sample, sequenced in a study of PD-1 blockade in mismatch repair-deficient tumors. Assay: immunoSEQ multiplex PCR; the TCRdb copy retains only in-frame clones and omits some. The table lists roughly 130,000 clones, roughly 86% of them singletons. The specimen comprised peripheral blood, sampled 70 to 73 weeks after starting pembrolizumab. These receptors all stem from an adult with mismatch repair-deficient cancer.

The J gene is TRBJ2-1, the V gene TRBV18; 7 bases map to TRBD2. CDR1 is KGHSH and CDR2 is LQKENI in the germline V gene. The CDR3 consists of 16 residues. The J segment lost 4 bases and the V segment lost 0 bases, leaving 6 bases of the junction unmatched. The CDR3 sequence is CASSPPVGREYNEQFF. CDR3 nucleotide sequence: TGTGCCAGCTCACCACCGGTGGGGCGGGAGTACAATGAGCAGTTCTTC.

The chain carries TRBV27 and TRBJ2-5; 11 nucleotides align to TRBD2. CDR3 size: 18 residues. Germline-derived CDR1 and CDR2 are MNHEY and SMNVEV (reference sequence). With V trimmed by 0 bases and J by 5 bases, 11 bases remained unmatched. As DNA, the CDR3 is TGTGCCAGCAGTTTATCGGGGGGTCTAGCGGGAGGAAGGGAGACCCAGTACTTC. Protein: CASSLSGGLAGGRETQYF.

V is TRBV5-1 and J is TRBJ2-7; 15 positions agree with TRBD2. The CDR3 is 19 residues long. V shed 1 base, J shed 3 bases, and the junction held 11 bases outside the gene matches. From germline, CDR1 is SGHRS and CDR2 YFSETQ. The CDR3 sequence is CASSLFQQGLAGGSYEQYF. CDR3 bases: TGCGCCAGCAGCTTGTTTCAACAGGGACTAGCGGGAGGTAGCTACGAGCAGTACTTC. The full variable domain, its missing parts supplied by reference TRBV5-1 and TRBJ2-7, is KAGVTQTPRYLIKTRGQQVTLSCSPISGHRSVSWYQQTPGQGLQFLFEYFSETQRNKGNFPGRFSGRQFSNSRSEMNVSTLELGDSALYLCASSLFQQGLAGGSYEQYFGPGTRLTVT.

J is TRBJ2-2 and V is TRBV7-2; 7 positions agree with TRBD1. CDR1 and CDR2 from the germline V gene are SGHTA and FQGNSA. Unmatched junction bases numbered 6, after V lost 5 bases and J lost 6 bases. The CDR3 is 14 amino acids. CDR3 sequence reads: CASSMTGSPGELFF. Here the CDR3 DNA reads TGTGCCAGCAGCATGACAGGGAGCCCCGGGGAGCTGTTTTTT.

V usage is TRBV6-6 and J usage is TRBJ2-3; D gene ambiguous. In germline, CDR1 is MNHNY, CDR2 SVGAGI (reference sequence). The V gene lost 1 base and the J gene lost 0 bases, with 8 bases spanning the gap. The CDR3 length is 15 residues. CDR3 protein: CASSYFRLSTDTQYF. CDR3 in DNA: TGTGCCAGCAGTTACTTTAGGTTGAGCACAGATACGCAGTATTTT.

This chain uses TRBV18 with TRBJ2-7; 9 bases align to TRBD1. The CDR3 is 14 residues long. Per germline, CDR1 KGHSH and CDR2 LQKENI. The V gene end was trimmed by 6 bases and the J gene end by 1 base; junction bases not matched to a gene: 4. The CDR3 DNA is TGTGCCAGCTCCCCCGGGACAGGGTCCTACGAGCAGTACTTC. Translating it yields CASSPGTGSYEQYF.

This sequence joins TRBV27 and TRBJ2-1; weak D call: TRBD1 (5 bases). In germline, CDR1 is MNHEY, CDR2 SMNVEV (reference sequence). Trimming took 11 bases from V and 3 from J, leaving 11 bases between them. The CDR3 is 12 amino acids. CDR3 nucleotides: TGTGCCTCTCGGACATACTACAATGAGCAGTTCTTC. It yields the protein CASRTYYNEQFF.

The chain uses TRBV10-3 and TRBJ1-3; a possible D gene is TRBD1 (5 bases). CDR3 length: 13 amino acids. Per the germline V gene, CDR1 is ENHRY and CDR2 is SYGVKD. The V end was cut by 4 bases, the J end by 4 bases, with 8 bases between. In DNA form, the CDR3 reads TGTGCCATCAGTGTTGACAGAGGAAACACCATATATTTT. This translates into CAISVDRGNTIYF.

In its sample, this clone was seen once. This rearrangement joins TRBV18 to TRBJ2-3, with D unclear. The V end was cut by 4 bases, the J end by 7 bases, with 9 bases between. In germline, CDR1 is KGHSH, CDR2 LQKENI. The CDR3 totals 12 residues. The CDR3 DNA is TGTGCCAGCTCACGACCCGCAAATACGCAGTATTTT. Its protein product is CASSRPANTQYF.

The V and J genes are TRBV28 and TRBJ1-5, with unresolved D. CDR3 length equals 15 residues. Deletions cut 3 bases from V and 7 bases from J, with 16 bases between. CDR1 MDHEN and CDR2 SYDVKM come from the germline V gene. In DNA, the CDR3 is TGTGCCAGCAGTTTTCGCCACGGGTCGCGCCAGCCCCAGCATTTT. Its translation: CASSFRHGSRQPQHF.

This clone was seen a single time. Other DNA sequences in the same sample also yield this CDR3. The rearrangement links TRBV4-1 to TRBJ1-1; D ambiguous. Trimming cost V 1 base and J 1 base, with 4 bases left between them. The germline CDR1 and CDR2 sequences are MGHRA and YSYEKL. The CDR3 runs to 13 residues. CDR3 amino acids: CASSQGRNTEAFF. The CDR3 DNA follows: TGCGCCAGCAGCCAAGGCAGGAACACTGAAGCTTTCTTT.

The chain uses TRBV7-9 and TRBJ1-1, with D unclear. The V gene's germline CDR1 is SEHNR and CDR2 FQNEAQ (reference sequence). The CDR3 length is 12 residues. Trimming removed 4 bases at V and 5 bases at J, with 8 bases between. CDR3 coding DNA: TGTGCCAGCAGCTACGCTAGGACTGAAGCTTTCTTT. Its translation: CASSYARTEAFF.